The T cell receptor (beta chain) described here comes from a study of radiotherapy plus CTLA-4 blockade in lung cancer. Overall study: Overall, around 18% of patients showed an objective response, while about 31% attained disease control. General study points: Among blood TCR repertoires after radiotherapy plus ipilimumab, tumor-derived clones expanded. Among reported predictors of response, early blood T cell clone dynamics with interferon-beta performed best.

With ipilimumab providing CTLA-4 blockade, focal radiation was administered to patients who had chemo-refractory metastatic non-small-cell lung cancer. In regard to this clone: The antigen is undetermined.

Generated by immunoSEQ multiplex PCR, the TCRdb table keeps only in-frame clones and is missing some. The data contain roughly 98,000 clones, around 83% of them singletons. Germline V lookup: CDR1 SGHRS, CDR2 YFSETQ. The V end lost 3 bases, the J end lost 0 bases, and 5 bases lay between the germline ends. The CDR3 consists of 13 residues. The V and J genes are TRBV5-1 and TRBJ2-3, with D unclear. This receptor was identified in a human donor with non-small cell lung cancer that progressed on radiotherapy plus ipilimumab. This sample comprised peripheral blood, obtained from a patient treated with radiotherapy plus ipilimumab. The CDR3 sequence: CASSSASTDTQYF. The CDR3 nucleotides read TGCGCCAGCAGCTCTGCTAGCACAGATACGCAGTATTTT. The complete variable domain, with remaining parts taken from reference TRBV5-1 and TRBJ2-3, reads KAGVTQTPRYLIKTRGQQVTLSCSPISGHRSVSWYQQTPGQGLQFLFEYFSETQRNKGNFPGRFSGRQFSNSRSEMNVSTLELGDSALYLCASSSASTDTQYFGPGTRLTVL.